These 24 T cell receptor beta chains originate from one sample sequenced in a study of long-term antiretroviral therapy in people with HIV. A v3.0 immunoSEQ assay was performed at survey level. Produced via immunoSEQ multiplex PCR; TCRdb's table is partial and in-frame only. This sample has approximately 39,000 clones, with 65% to 90% found just once. Sequenced here: unsorted PBMCs, sampled 1.5 years after starting antiretroviral therapy. Receptors originate from a man aged 18 to 29 with HIV.

This chain links TRBV5-1 with TRBJ1-1, with D unclear. Looked up from germline, CDR1 is SGHRS and CDR2 is YFSETQ. V gave up 4 bases and J gave up 1 base, with 11 bases separating them. This CDR3 is built from 14 residues. The CDR3 DNA reads TGCGCCAGCAGCCCAAGGTCTGGGAACACTGAAGCTTTCTTT. Translating it yields CASSPRSGNTEAFF.

The V gene is TRBV7-2, the J gene TRBJ2-7; TRBD2 aligns across 11 bases. The V and J ends lost 5 bases and 0 bases, in that order; junction bases with no gene match: 9. CDR1 is SGHTA, CDR2 FQGNSA, per germline. There are 17 residues in the CDR3. For the CDR3, the DNA is TGTGCCAGCAGCGTGATACTAGCGGGAGCACTCTCCTACGAGCAGTACTTC. Protein product: CASSVILAGALSYEQYF.

The V call is TRBV6-5, the J call TRBJ1-5; 7 nucleotides align to TRBD1. Per germline, CDR1 MNHEY and CDR2 SVGAGI. The CDR3 is 15 residues long. Unmatched junction bases numbered 8, after V lost 9 bases and J lost 0 bases. The CDR3 loop reads CARTRRGHSNQPQHF. CDR3 nucleotides: TGTGCCAGGACCCGTAGGGGGCATAGCAATCAGCCCCAGCATTTT.

CDR3 nucleotides: TGCGCCAGCAGCTTGTCGAGTGGAGTCGTCCTCACAGATACGCAGTATTTT. This encodes CASSLSSGVVLTDTQYF. The V and J genes are TRBV5-1 and TRBJ2-3; no clear D gene. CDR3 length equals 17 residues. Between the trimmed V and J ends, which lost 1 base and 2 bases, there was a span of 17 bases. The germline CDR1 and CDR2 sequences are SGHRS and YFSETQ.

The chain carries TRBV6-6 and TRBJ2-7; 8 bases map to TRBD2. This CDR3 region has 14 residues. V lost 4 bases, J lost 11 bases, and 13 bases stayed unmatched. CDR1 is MNHNY, CDR2 SVGAGI, per germline (reference sequence). In DNA form, the CDR3 reads TGTGCCAGCAGTTCCCCGACTAGCGAAGTATTGAAGTACTTC. This gives the protein CASSSPTSEVLKYF.

V and J are TRBV7-2 and TRBJ2-7; no reliable D call. The ends were cut back, 1 base at V and 0 bases at J, with 10 bases in the middle. The CDR3 loop spans 15 amino acids. Germline V gene sequence: CDR1 SGHTA, CDR2 FQGNSA. The CDR3 DNA reads TGTGCCAGCAGCTTAGGGGTCGGCAGCTCCTACGAGCAGTACTTC. It encodes CASSLGVGSSYEQYF.

The rearrangement joins TRBV6-5 to TRBJ2-7; D unclear. The V and J ends lost 0 bases and 3 bases respectively, with 12 bases between them. Germline V lookup: CDR1 MNHEY, CDR2 SVGAGI. There are 15 residues in the CDR3. CDR3 bases: TGTGCCAGCAGTTACTCGATCGCAGGAAGCTACGAGCAGTACTTC. Translating it yields CASSYSIAGSYEQYF.

The genes are TRBV5-1 and TRBJ2-7; 7 bases agree with TRBD1. This CDR3 contains 13 residues. Per the germline V gene, CDR1 is SGHRS and CDR2 is YFSETQ. Trimming cost V 4 bases and J 2 bases; bases outside gene matches: 3. As DNA, the CDR3 is TGCGCCAGCAGCAGGGGACAGACCTACGAGCAGTACTTC. Its translation is CASSRGQTYEQYF. Combining the CDR3 with reference TRBV5-1 and TRBJ2-7 gives the whole variable domain KAGVTQTPRYLIKTRGQQVTLSCSPISGHRSVSWYQQTPGQGLQFLFEYFSETQRNKGNFPGRFSGRQFSNSRSEMNVSTLELGDSALYLCASSRGQTYEQYFGPGTRLTVT.

V usage is TRBV4-3 and J usage is TRBJ1-5; no reliable D call. The CDR3 is 17 residues long. Germline assignment: CDR1 LGHNA and CDR2 YSLEER. Trimming cost V 0 bases and J 0 bases, with 12 bases left between them. The CDR3 bases are TGCGCCAGCAGCCAAGATAGTTGGGCGGTTAGCAATCAGCCCCAGCATTTT. It specifies CASSQDSWAVSNQPQHF.

The rearrangement uses TRBV21-1 and TRBJ2-7; the DNA was not compared with TRBD1, the D call given in the table. TRBV21-1 is an annotated pseudogene. The CDR3 totals 12 residues. In nucleotides, the CDR3 is TGTGCCAGCAGCAAAGACACGTACGAGCAGTACTTC. It codes for CASSKDTYEQYF.

The rearrangement joins TRBV2 to TRBJ2-7; D unresolved. V shed 5 bases and J shed 2 bases, with 4 bases lying between them. Germline CDR1 SNHLY, CDR2 FYNNEI. The CDR3 length is 11 residues. The CDR3: CASSNTYEQYF. The CDR3 DNA reads as TGTGCCAGCAGTAATACCTACGAGCAGTACTTC.

The chain uses TRBV27 and TRBJ1-5; TRBD1 might be the D (5 bases). Trimming took off 5 bases at V and 1 base at J, with 6 bases between the two ends. Germline CDR1 is MNHEY and CDR2 is SMNVEV (reference sequence). The CDR3 covers 13 residues. CDR3 region: CASSAGSNQPQHF. DNA of the CDR3: TGTGCCAGCAGTGCAGGGAGCAATCAGCCCCAGCATTTT.

The chain couples TRBV25-1 to TRBJ2-1; 8 bases align to TRBD2. There are 14 residues in the CDR3. Unmatched junction bases numbered 6, after V lost 6 bases and J lost 5 bases. Germline loops: CDR1 MGHDK, CDR2 SYGVNS. Here the CDR3 reads CASRKAGGDNEQFF. The CDR3 DNA reads TGTGCCAGCAGGAAGGCGGGAGGAGACAATGAGCAGTTCTTC.

The rearrangement uses TRBV27 and TRBJ2-6; D remains unclear. V shed 6 bases and J shed 0 bases, with 3 bases lying between them. In germline, CDR1 is MNHEY, CDR2 SMNVEV (reference sequence). This CDR3 region has 13 residues. CDR3 region: CASRDSGANVLTF. The DNA for the CDR3 is TGTGCCAGCAGAGACTCTGGGGCCAACGTCCTGACTTTC.

This chain joins TRBV15 and TRBJ2-5; D not certain. Looked up from germline, CDR1 is LNHNV and CDR2 is YYDKDF (reference sequence). The CDR3 is 14 residues long. The V and J ends lost 0 bases and 5 bases respectively, with 10 bases between them. The CDR3 region has the DNA TGTGCCACCAGCAGAGATCTGGGTTGGGAGACCCAGTACTTC. This encodes CATSRDLGWETQYF.

V gene TRBV13 combines with J gene TRBJ1-1, with D unclear. The CDR3 covers 14 residues. The ends were cut back, 0 bases at V and 1 base at J, with 6 bases in the middle. CDR1 is PRHDT, CDR2 FYEKMQ, per germline (reference sequence). The CDR3 bases are TGTGCCAGCAGCTTAGGCCGCACGAACACTGAAGCTTTCTTT. As protein: CASSLGRTNTEAFF.

The J gene is TRBJ2-1, the V gene TRBV7-9, with 9 bases identical to TRBD1. This CDR3 is built from 18 residues. Germline V CDR1 and CDR2: SEHNR, FQNEAQ (reference sequence). J gave up 8 bases and V 4 bases, and 18 bases lay outside the gene matches. The CDR3 sequence: CASSSMRTDRGSFYEQFF. The CDR3 nucleotides read TGTGCCAGCAGCTCGATGAGGACCGACAGGGGGAGTTTCTATGAGCAGTTCTTC.

The rearrangement links TRBV7-9 to TRBJ2-1, with TRBD2 matching over 8 bases. Germline V CDR1 and CDR2: SEHNR, FQNEAQ (reference sequence). V lost 0 bases, J lost 1 base, and 2 bases stayed unmatched. The CDR3 has 16 amino acids. CDR3 bases: TGTGCCAGCAGCTTAGCACTAGCGGCGTCCTACAATGAGCAGTTCTTC. This translates into CASSLALAASYNEQFF.

V usage is TRBV27 and J usage is TRBJ2-1; TRBD2 aligns across 7 bases. Trimming at V came to 0 bases and at J to 3 bases, leaving 11 bases not matched to a gene. The CDR3 has 18 amino acids. The germline V gene has CDR1 MNHEY and CDR2 SMNVEV (reference sequence). The CDR3 DNA is TGTGCCAGCAGTTTATCGGACTCACTAGCGAAAAACTACAATGAGCAGTTCTTC. This encodes CASSLSDSLAKNYNEQFF.

This rearrangement joins TRBV4-1 to TRBJ1-1; D remains unclear. The V gene lost 0 bases and the J gene lost 5 bases, with 19 bases spanning the gap. The CDR3 has 17 amino acids. In germline, CDR1 is MGHRA, CDR2 YSYEKL. CDR3 DNA sequence: TGCGCCAGCAGCCAAGACGGGCAAGGCCATCTGGGAACTGAAGCTTTCTTT. As protein: CASSQDGQGHLGTEAFF.

The chain links TRBV18 to TRBJ1-3; D is ambiguous. Germline CDR1 and CDR2: KGHSH and LQKENI. This CDR3 is built from 13 residues. Trimming stripped 6 bases from V and 4 bases from J, with 10 bases between. CDR3 DNA: TGTGCCAGCTCGCCCGTTGGAGGAAACACCATATATTTT. Its translation is CASSPVGGNTIYF.

This CDR3 is CASSPHPPRGYTF. For the CDR3, the DNA is TGTGCCAGCAGTCCACATCCACCAAGGGGCTACACCTTC. The chain uses TRBV6-5 and TRBJ1-2; D not resolved. From germline, CDR1 is MNHEY and CDR2 SVGAGI. This CDR3 comprises 13 residues. V lost 5 bases to trimming and J lost 8 bases, with 15 bases between them.

V gene TRBV4-3 combines with J gene TRBJ2-1; TRBD2 matches at 8 bases. The CDR3 is 16 residues long. Per the germline V gene, CDR1 is LGHNA and CDR2 is YSLEER. The ends lost 1 base at V and 5 bases at J; junction bases unmatched: 7. The CDR3 sequence: CASSQAALAANNEQFF. The DNA for the CDR3 is TGCGCCAGCAGCCAAGCGGCACTAGCGGCCAACAATGAGCAGTTCTTC.

The chain joins TRBV7-3 to TRBJ1-5, with TRBD1 matching 10 bases. Losses at the gene ends were 2 bases for V and 0 bases for J; bases not matched to a gene: 13. Germline CDR1 SGHTA, CDR2 FQGTGA. The CDR3 runs 20 residues. The CDR3 DNA reads TGTGCCAGCAGCTTATTAACGGACAGGGGGATAAGTGGTAGCAATCAGCCCCAGCATTTT. As protein: CASSLLTDRGISGSNQPQHF.